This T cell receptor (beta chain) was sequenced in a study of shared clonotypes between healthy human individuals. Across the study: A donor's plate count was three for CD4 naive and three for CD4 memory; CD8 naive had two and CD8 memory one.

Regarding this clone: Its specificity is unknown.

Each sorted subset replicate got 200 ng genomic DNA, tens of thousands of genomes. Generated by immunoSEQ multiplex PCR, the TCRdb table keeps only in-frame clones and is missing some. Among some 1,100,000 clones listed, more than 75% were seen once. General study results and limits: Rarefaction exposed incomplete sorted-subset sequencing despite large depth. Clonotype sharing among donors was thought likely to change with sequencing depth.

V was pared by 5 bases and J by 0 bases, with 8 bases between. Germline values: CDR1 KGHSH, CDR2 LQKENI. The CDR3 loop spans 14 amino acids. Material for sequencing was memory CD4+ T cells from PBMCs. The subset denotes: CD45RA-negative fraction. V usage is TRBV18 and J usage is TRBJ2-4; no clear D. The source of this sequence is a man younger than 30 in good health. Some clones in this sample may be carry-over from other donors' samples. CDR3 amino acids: CASSRNLAKNIQYF. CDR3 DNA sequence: TGTGCCAGCTCAAGGAATCTAGCCAAAAACATTCAGTACTTC.